This TCR beta chain originates from a study of T cell repertoires in cytomegalovirus infection (dated by TCRdb to about 2019). For the study in its entirety: The HLA type of each donor mattered for the analysis, because public TCR beta signatures pointed to carriage of CMV infection along with the matching HLA type. The investigation overall reported the following: The ex vivo response was dominated by HLA-C-restricted CMV-specific TCR beta clonotypes, which also provided the single most frequent clonotype in two of eight donors. Carriers of CMV infection plus the relevant HLA type were discriminated by the cumulative frequency of public TCR beta family members in the study cohort and in an independent roughly 320-donor cohort.

This clonotype has ten or more counts. No antigen is known for it. No clone much larger than this one lies a single base away; base qualities are absent. Instrument on record: Illumina HiSeq 1500. TCRdb trimmed public reads at Q25 via fastp, called clones via MiXCR and kept in-frame beta chains. Entries are consolidated by CDR3 protein sequence, retaining the most common genes and DNA. Present in this sample are almost 300,000 distinct CDR3 sequences, around 9.1% of which were seen just once. The ten biggest clones cover 2% to 3% of the sample. This sequence originates from a human donor in good health (CMV status not recorded). Some clones in this sample may be carry-over from other donors' samples. The sample comprised PBMCs.

The encoded CDR3 is CASSLGWTDGYTF. The nucleotide sequence reads as follows: TGTGCCAGCAGCTTGGGATGGACAGATGGCTACACCTTC. The rearrangement joined TRBV5-8 to TRBJ1-2; TRBD1 is perhaps the D gene, given 6 matching bases. The CDR3 holds 13 amino acids from the cysteine to the phenylalanine. Only the CDR3 DNA stays, 39 bases, in frame from base 1. CDR1 and CDR2 are read off the germline V gene as SGHTS and YDEGEE. V lost 0 bases and J lost 6 bases; the stretch between them is 9 bases long. Outside the CDR3, residues come from the reference TRBV5-8 and TRBJ1-2 proteins, so the full variable domain is: EAGVTQSPTHLIKTRGQQATLRCSPISGHTSVYWYQQALGLGLQFLLWYDEGEERNRGNFPPRFSGRQFPNYSSELNVNALELEDSALYLCASSLGWTDGYTFGSGTRLTVV.